This entry concerns a single T cell receptor (beta chain). The data are from a study of shared clonotypes between healthy human individuals. V was clipped by 4 bases and J by 2 bases, with 8 bases between them. CDR1 is SQVTM and CDR2 is ANQGSEA in the germline V gene. The CDR3 is made up of 12 amino acids. TCRdb keeps only in-frame clones here, not all; method: immunoSEQ multiplex PCR. Of around 200,000 clones in the sample, about 68% were seen once. The chain links TRBV29-1 to TRBJ1-1; D remains ambiguous. The sequence derives from a man aged 30-40 years in good health. The sample was memory CD4+ T cells sorted from blood. The subset here: CD45RA-negative fraction. The CDR3, as DNA: TGCAGCGTTGGAACAGCTAACACTGAAGCTTTCTTT. Its translation: CSVGTANTEAFF.